This TCR beta chain is drawn from a study of blood T cells in healthy people across ages. Germline-derived CDR1 and CDR2 are SGHTA and FQGNSA. Germline trimming cut 7 bases from V and 2 bases from J; bases unmatched to any gene: 10. The CDR3 has 16 residues. A second about 6 to 12 cycle PCR used barcoded and J-beta primers. TCRdb called the 5' RACE reads again in MiXCR, with one record for every CDR3 protein. Of roughly 700,000 distinct CDR3 sequences in the sample, more than 40% are singletons; the top ten hold roughly 34%. This rearrangement joins TRBV7-2 to TRBJ2-3; 9 positions match TRBD2. The sequence came from a woman aged 60 to 75 in good health. Sequencing input: blood. The CDR3 is CASISQAGGTTDTQYF. CDR3 sequence (DNA): TGTGCCAGCATCTCTCAAGCGGGAGGCACCACAGATACGCAGTATTTT. Drawing the rest from reference TRBV7-2 and TRBJ2-3, the complete variable domain is GAGVSQSPSNKVTEKGKDVELRCDPISGHTALYWYRQSLGQGLEFLIYFQGNSAPDKSGLPSDRFSAERTGGSVSTLTIQRTQQEDSAVYLCASISQAGGTTDTQYFGPGTRLTVL.